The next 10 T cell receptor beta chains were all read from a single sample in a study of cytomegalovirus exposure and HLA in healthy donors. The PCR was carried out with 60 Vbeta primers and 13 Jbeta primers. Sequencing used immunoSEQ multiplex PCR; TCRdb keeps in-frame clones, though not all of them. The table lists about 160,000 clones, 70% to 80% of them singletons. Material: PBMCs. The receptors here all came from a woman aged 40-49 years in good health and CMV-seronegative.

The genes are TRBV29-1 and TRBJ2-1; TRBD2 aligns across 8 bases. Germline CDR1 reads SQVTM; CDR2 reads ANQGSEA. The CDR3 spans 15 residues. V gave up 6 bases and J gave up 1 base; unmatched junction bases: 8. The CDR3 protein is CSVAGGGGSYNEQFF. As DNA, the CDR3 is TGCAGCGTCGCCGGTGGCGGGGGGTCCTACAATGAGCAGTTCTTC.

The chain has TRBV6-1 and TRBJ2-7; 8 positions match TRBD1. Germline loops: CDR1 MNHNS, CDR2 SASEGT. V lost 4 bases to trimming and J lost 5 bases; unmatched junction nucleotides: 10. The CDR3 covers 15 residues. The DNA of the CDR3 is TGTGCCAGCAGTGCTTCAGGGGGCAGGGGGGACGAGCAGTACTTC. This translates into CASSASGGRGDEQYF.

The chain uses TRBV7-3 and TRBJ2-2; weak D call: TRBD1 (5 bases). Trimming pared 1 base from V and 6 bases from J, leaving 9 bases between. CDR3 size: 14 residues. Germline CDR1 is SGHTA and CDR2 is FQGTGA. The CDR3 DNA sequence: TGTGCCAGCAGCTTAAACAGCAGGGCCGGGGAGCTGTTTTTT. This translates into CASSLNSRAGELFF.

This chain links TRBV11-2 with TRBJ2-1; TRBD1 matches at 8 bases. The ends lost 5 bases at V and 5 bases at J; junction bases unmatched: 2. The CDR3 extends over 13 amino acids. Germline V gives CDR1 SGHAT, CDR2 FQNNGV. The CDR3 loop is CASSQGANNEQFF. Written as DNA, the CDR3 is TGTGCCAGCAGCCAGGGGGCGAACAATGAGCAGTTCTTC.

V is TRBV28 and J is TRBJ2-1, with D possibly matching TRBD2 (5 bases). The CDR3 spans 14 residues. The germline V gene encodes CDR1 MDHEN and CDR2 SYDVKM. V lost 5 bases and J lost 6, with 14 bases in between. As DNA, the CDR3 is TGTGCCAGCAGTCCCCCCGCGGAGGCCAATGAGCAGTTCTTC. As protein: CASSPPAEANEQFF.

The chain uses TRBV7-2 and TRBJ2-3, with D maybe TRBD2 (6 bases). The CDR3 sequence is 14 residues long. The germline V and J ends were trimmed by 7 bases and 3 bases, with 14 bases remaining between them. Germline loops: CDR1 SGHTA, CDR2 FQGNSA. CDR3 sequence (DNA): TGTGCCAGCAAGGGACTGGGGGTGACAGATACGCAGTATTTT. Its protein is CASKGLGVTDTQYF.

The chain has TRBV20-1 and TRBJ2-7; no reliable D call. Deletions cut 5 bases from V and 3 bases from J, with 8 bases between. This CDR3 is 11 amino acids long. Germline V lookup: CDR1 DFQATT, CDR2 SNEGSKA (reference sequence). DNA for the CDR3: TGCAGTGCTCTATATGGCTACGAGCAGTACTTC. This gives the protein CSALYGYEQYF.

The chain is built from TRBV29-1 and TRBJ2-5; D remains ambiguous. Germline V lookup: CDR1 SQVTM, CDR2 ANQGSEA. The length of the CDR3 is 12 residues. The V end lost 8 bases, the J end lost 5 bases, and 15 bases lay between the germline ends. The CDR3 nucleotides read TGCAGCTCCTCGGCCCCCGGGGAGACCCAGTACTTC. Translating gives CSSSAPGETQYF.

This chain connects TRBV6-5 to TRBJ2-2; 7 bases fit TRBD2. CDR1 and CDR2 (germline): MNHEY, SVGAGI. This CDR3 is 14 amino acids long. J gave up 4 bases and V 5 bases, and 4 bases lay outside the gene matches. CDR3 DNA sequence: TGTGCCAGCAGTCGGACTAGATCCACCGGGGAGCTGTTTTTT. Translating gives CASSRTRSTGELFF.

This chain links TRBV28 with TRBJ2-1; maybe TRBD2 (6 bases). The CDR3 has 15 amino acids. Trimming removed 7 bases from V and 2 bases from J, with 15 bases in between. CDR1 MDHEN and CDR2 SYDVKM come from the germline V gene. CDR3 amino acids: CASKGGIGPYNEQFF. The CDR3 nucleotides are TGTGCCAGCAAAGGAGGGATTGGACCCTACAATGAGCAGTTCTTC. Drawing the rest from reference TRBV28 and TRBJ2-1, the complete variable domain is DVKVTQSSRYLVKRTGEKVFLECVQDMDHENMFWYRQDPGLGLRLIYFSYDVKMKEKGDIPEGYSVSREKKERFSLILESASTNQTSMYLCASKGGIGPYNEQFFGPGTRLTVL.